The 3 T cell receptor beta chains given below trace back to one sample, sequenced in a study of early T cells in non-severe SARS-CoV-2 infection. TCRdb redid the calling of the 5' RACE reads with MiXCR, one entry per CDR3 protein. The sample has tens of thousands of distinct CDR3 sequences; around 12% are singletons. Sequenced: whole blood. These receptors originate from an adult who was a healthcare worker with PCR-confirmed SARS-CoV-2 infection or an uninfected control (not recorded which).

This clonotype came up many times. This chain uses TRBV20-1 with TRBJ1-2, with D possibly TRBD1 on 5 matching bases. Trimming removed 4 bases at V and 5 bases at J, with 17 bases between. CDR3 length equals 14 residues. In germline, CDR1 is DFQATT, CDR2 SNEGSKA (reference sequence). CDR3 DNA: TGCAGTGCTACGCGCCAGGCAGGGACTTATGGCTACACCTTC. It is translated as CSATRQAGTYGYTF.

This clonotype was seen at least ten times. This chain links TRBV11-2 with TRBJ1-5, with TRBD1 matching 7 bases. The trim removed 5 bases at V and 5 bases at J, leaving 0 bases unmatched. The length of the CDR3 is 12 residues. Germline V gene lookup returns CDR1 SGHAT and CDR2 FQNNGV. CDR3 region: CASSQGDQPQHF. CDR3 DNA: TGTGCCAGCAGCCAGGGGGATCAGCCCCAGCATTTT.

This clonotype came up many times. CDR3 sequence reads: CASRHRDRALYPYEQYF. The CDR3 nucleotides read TGTGCCAGCAGACACCGGGACAGGGCCCTATACCCCTACGAGCAGTACTTC. This chain uses TRBV2 with TRBJ2-7; 9 positions agree with TRBD1. Trimming took 6 bases from V and 2 from J; bases not matched to a gene: 14. The V gene's germline CDR1 is SNHLY and CDR2 FYNNEI. This CDR3 is 17 amino acids long.